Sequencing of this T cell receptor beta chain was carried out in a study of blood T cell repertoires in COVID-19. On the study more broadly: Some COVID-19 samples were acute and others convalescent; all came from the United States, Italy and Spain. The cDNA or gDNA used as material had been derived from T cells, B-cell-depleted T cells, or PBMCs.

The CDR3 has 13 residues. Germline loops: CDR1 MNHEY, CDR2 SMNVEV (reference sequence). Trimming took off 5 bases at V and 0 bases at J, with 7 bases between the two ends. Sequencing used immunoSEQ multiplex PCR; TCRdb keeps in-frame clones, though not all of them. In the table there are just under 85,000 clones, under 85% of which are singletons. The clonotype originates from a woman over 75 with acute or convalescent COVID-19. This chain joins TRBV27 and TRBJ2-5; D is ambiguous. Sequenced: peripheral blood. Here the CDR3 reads CASSPRYQETQYF. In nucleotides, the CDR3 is TGTGCCAGCAGTCCCCGGTACCAAGAGACCCAGTACTTC.